This is a list of T cell receptor beta chains from one sample in a study of Ad26.COV2.S vaccination and SARS-CoV-2 variants. Only in-frame clones appear in the TCRdb table, and some are missing; sequencing was by immunoSEQ multiplex PCR. This sample yields 430,000 or so clones, of which approximately 92% are seen a single time; 12% belongs to the top ten. This specimen consisted of peripheral blood, obtained in a trial of Ad26.COV2.S vaccine versus placebo. The receptors derive from a person between 18 and 59 years old who received the Ad26.COV2.S COVID-19 vaccine or a placebo. The CDR3 runs from the conserved cysteine through the conserved F or W. A D gene is named only where the DNA matches it firmly. Rows give clone size only sometimes, using once, few, many, or a class for an expanded clone.

V	J	D	size	DNA	CDR3
TRBV3-1/TRBV3-2	TRBJ2-3	TRBD2	-	TGTGCCAGCAGCCAAGGAGCCGCGGGAGGTGGCCCGAGGCAGTATTTT	CASSQGAAGGGPRQYF
TRBV19	TRBJ1-5	-	-	TGTGCCACCCGGGCATTAGATGGCAATCAGCCCCAGCATTTT	CATRALDGNQPQHF
TRBV18	TRBJ2-7	TRBD1	-	TGTGCCAGCTCAACGGCCGGGACAGCTGGCATCGAGCAGTACTTC	CASSTAGTAGIEQYF
TRBV4-3	TRBJ2-7	-	-	TGCGCCAGCAGCCAAGGGTCCTCCGAGCAGTACTTC	CASSQGSSEQYF
TRBV5-1	TRBJ2-7	-	-	TGCGCCAGCAGCTACCCCCGGGGGTCACCTTTCTACGAGCAGTACTTC	CASSYPRGSPFYEQYF
TRBV30	TRBJ1-5	-	few	TGTGCCTGGAGTGTACTAGGTATTGGCAATCAGCCCCAGCATTTT	CAWSVLGIGNQPQHF
TRBV3-1/TRBV3-2	TRBJ1-4	-	-	TGTGCCAGCAGCCAAAACTCAGGGGCCCCTAATGAAAAACTGTTTTTT	CASSQNSGAPNEKLFF
TRBV27	TRBJ2-7	TRBD1	few	TGTGCCAGCAGTTCCGGGACAGGGGGTTACGAGCAGTACTTC	CASSSGTGGYEQYF
TRBV6-5	TRBJ2-1	-	once	TGTGCCAGCAGTTATGGGGATGAGCAGTTCTTC	CASSYGDEQFF
TRBV2	TRBJ2-7	TRBD1	-	TGTGCCAGCAGGAGGGACAGTTCCATCTCCTACGAGCAGTACTTC	CASRRDSSISYEQYF
TRBV11-2	TRBJ2-3	TRBD2	once	TGTGCCAGCAGCACCCGACTAGCGGGAGGCTCGGATACGCAGTATTTT	CASSTRLAGGSDTQYF
TRBV5-5	TRBJ1-1	TRBD1	once	TGTGCCAGCAGCCGCGGACAGGGGAACACTGAAGCTTTCTTT	CASSRGQGNTEAFF
TRBV19	TRBJ2-7	-	-	TGTGCCAGTAGTATTATGGGTGGGAAAATCTACGAGCAGTACTTC	CASSIMGGKIYEQYF
TRBV7-2	TRBJ2-1	TRBD2	-	TGTGCCAGCAGCACCAAGCGGGAGTCTGAGCAGTTCTTC	CASSTKRESEQFF
TRBV10-3	TRBJ1-3	-	-	TGTGCCATCAGGGCGGCAGGGGTTGAAAACACCATATATTTT	CAIRAAGVENTIYF
TRBV5-1	TRBJ2-2	-	-	TGCGCCAGCAGCTTCAGCGGTTCTAACACCGGGGAGCTGTTTTTT	CASSFSGSNTGELFF
TRBV30	TRBJ2-7	-	-	TGTGCCTGGAGTGCGAATTACGAGCAGTACTTC	CAWSANYEQYF
TRBV27	TRBJ1-1	-	-	TGTGCCAGCCGACCCGGCCTACGGAACACTGAAGCTTTCTTT	CASRPGLRNTEAFF
TRBV27	TRBJ2-1	-	-	TGTGCCAGCAGTCAGTCTCCGGGACTGGATTACAATGAGCAGTTCTTC	CASSQSPGLDYNEQFF
TRBV15	TRBJ2-3	-	-	TGTGCCACCAGCAGAGAAGACAGGTACACAGATACGCAGTATTTT	CATSREDRYTDTQYF
TRBV4-1	TRBJ1-5	-	-	TGCGCCAGCAGCCACCCCTGGACGAGGGGCGGACCTCAGCCCCAGCATTTT	CASSHPWTRGGPQPQHF
TRBV28	TRBJ2-6	-	-	TGTGCCAGCAGTTTGGCCTCCTTTAGAAGCTCTGGGGCCAACGTCCTGACTTTC	CASSLASFRSSGANVLTF
TRBV3-1/TRBV3-2	TRBJ2-1	TRBD2	-	TGTGCCAGCAGCCACCCGCTCCCTTTTCTAGCGGGAGTTCTCGATGAGCAGTTCTTC	CASSHPLPFLAGVLDEQFF
TRBV5-6	TRBJ1-6	-	-	TGTGCCAGCAGCTGGGGCGAGGGAGGTCCCCTCCACTTT	CASSWGEGGPLHF
TRBV4-1	TRBJ2-1	TRBD1	-	TGCGCCAGCAGCCAAGGGACAGGGGGTCCGAATGAGCAGTTCTTC	CASSQGTGGPNEQFF
TRBV5-1	TRBJ1-1	TRBD1	-	TGCGCCAGCAGCAGAAACAGGGGCCAAGCTGACACTGAAGCTTTCTTT	CASSRNRGQADTEAFF
TRBV19	TRBJ2-3	TRBD1	-	TGTGCCAGTACCGACCGGGACAGGGGGCCGTCAGATACGCAGTATTTT	CASTDRDRGPSDTQYF
TRBV19	TRBJ1-6	-	-	TGTGCCAGTAGTATTAGGAGAGGGGTTAATTCACCCCTCCACTTT	CASSIRRGVNSPLHF
TRBV6-4	TRBJ1-1	-	-	TGTGCCAGCAGAGAACAGGAAGGGACTGAAGCTTTCTTT	CASREQEGTEAFF
TRBV12-3/TRBV12-4	TRBJ2-1	-	-	TGTGCCAGCCGCCCGGACTACAATGAGCAGTTCTTC	CASRPDYNEQFF
TRBV5-1	TRBJ2-1	TRBD2	-	TGCGCCAGCAGCCCTAGCGGGAGGAACGATGAGCAGTTCTTC	CASSPSGRNDEQFF
TRBV7-9	TRBJ1-6	-	few	TGTGCCAGCAGCACCGACAGGATTGGTTGGGGATCACCCCTCCACTTT	CASSTDRIGWGSPLHF
TRBV25-1	TRBJ1-6	-	-	TGTGCCAGCAGGGTGTCCTATAATTCACCCCTCCACTTT	CASRVSYNSPLHF
TRBV11-2	TRBJ2-4	-	-	TGTGCCAGCAGCTTAAAAGGAACCGGGAGAGCCAAAAACATTCAGTACTTC	CASSLKGTGRAKNIQYF
TRBV7-8	TRBJ1-1	-	few	TGTGCCAGCAGCTTTGGGCAGCTGAACACTGAAGCTTTCTTT	CASSFGQLNTEAFF
TRBV19	TRBJ2-6	TRBD1	-	TGTGCCAGTAGTTTTCGACAGGGGGCAGATGGGGCCAACGTCCTGACTTTC	CASSFRQGADGANVLTF
TRBV25-1	TRBJ1-5	-	-	TGTGCCAGCAGTGACTCCTTACAGGGTACCAATCAGCCCCAGCATTTT	CASSDSLQGTNQPQHF
TRBV2	TRBJ2-1	TRBD1	-	TGTGCCAGCAGCCAGGGACAGTTCAATGAGCAGTTCTTC	CASSQGQFNEQFF
TRBV7-2	TRBJ2-1	TRBD2	-	TGTGCCAGCAGCTTACGACTAGCGGGAGGGGGGTTGAATGAGCAGTTCTTC	CASSLRLAGGGLNEQFF
TRBV15	TRBJ2-2	-	-	TGTGCCACCAGCAGAGAAGGAGCGGTAGCCACCGGGGAGCTGTTTTTT	CATSREGAVATGELFF
TRBV20-1	TRBJ2-1	-	-	TGCAGTGTCGGGAGCCCGCAGTTCTTC	CSVGSPQFF
TRBV2	TRBJ2-1	TRBD2	-	TGTGCCAGCAGGGCGGGACTATACAATGAGCAGTTCTTC	CASRAGLYNEQFF
TRBV10-3	TRBJ2-7	-	-	TGTGCCATCAGTGAGCCAGCCTTCAAAACCTACGAGCAGTACTTC	CAISEPAFKTYEQYF
TRBV28	TRBJ2-7	TRBD2	-	TGTGCCAGCAGTCCCCGACTAGCGGGAGACTACGAGCAGTACTTC	CASSPRLAGDYEQYF
TRBV5-4	TRBJ2-7	TRBD1	-	TGTGCCAGCAGCTCTGAGCTACAGGGGACCTACGAGCAGTACTTC	CASSSELQGTYEQYF
TRBV9	TRBJ2-5	-	once	TGTGCCAGCAGCGTAGACCCAGGGGTGGCGGGAGCGACCCAGTACTTC	CASSVDPGVAGATQYF
TRBV4-3	TRBJ2-1	-	-	TGCGCCAGCAGCCAAGGCCGCGGAGGGACGAACTCCTACAATGAGCAGTTCTTC	CASSQGRGGTNSYNEQFF
TRBV28	TRBJ2-6	-	-	TGTGCCAGCAGGACCACCGGGAACTCTGGGGCCAACGTCCTGACTTTC	CASRTTGNSGANVLTF